A selection of T cell receptor beta chains follows, all from one sample in a study of cytomegalovirus exposure and HLA in healthy donors. The assay was immunoSEQ multiplex PCR, and TCRdb's table has in-frame clones only and misses some. The table records about 160,000 clones, roughly 78% of them present only once. The sample was PBMCs. The receptors here all came from a man between 40 and 49 years old in good health and CMV-seropositive. Each CDR3 is given with its conserved first and last residue. A D gene is named only where the DNA matches it firmly. Where a row states a size, it is once, few, many or the class of an expanded clone; other rows omit it.

size	V	D	J	DNA	CDR3
NA	TRBV9	NA	TRBJ2-2	TGTGCCAGCACCCCAGGGTCCGGGGAGCTGTTTTTT	CASTPGSGELFF
NA	TRBV10-3	TRBD1	TRBJ1-1	TGTGCCATCCGCCTACAGGGGGATCGGGGCACTGAAGCTTTCTTT	CAIRLQGDRGTEAFF
NA	TRBV6-6	TRBD1	TRBJ1-4	TGTGCCAGCAGTTTCAGGGGGCCGAGGGAAAAACTGTTTTTT	CASSFRGPREKLFF
NA	TRBV7-2	TRBD2	TRBJ2-5	TGTGCCAGCAGCTCGGGACTAGCGGGGGGACGGGAGACCCAGTACTTC	CASSSGLAGGRETQYF
few	TRBV6-6	NA	TRBJ2-1	TGTGCCAGCAGTCCCCGCGGGTACAATGAGCAGTTCTTC	CASSPRGYNEQFF
NA	TRBV25-1	NA	TRBJ2-5	TGTGCCAGCAATGACCCGGGAAGCCAAGAGACCCAGTACTTC	CASNDPGSQETQYF
NA	TRBV4-1	NA	TRBJ1-4	TGCGCCAGCAGCCAAGTTAGCACGGATCGGCGAGGCGAAAAACTGTTTTTT	CASSQVSTDRRGEKLFF
NA	TRBV6-4	NA	TRBJ1-4	TGTGCCACACGACAAGGGAGGGGTGAAAAACTGTTTTTT	CATRQGRGEKLFF
NA	TRBV29-1	NA	TRBJ2-3	TGCAGCGTCCTGGTGGGGTCCCAGGGGTATTTT	CSVLVGSQGYF
NA	TRBV25-1	NA	TRBJ1-6	TGTGCCAGCAGTGATAACGCCGCGGGGTCACCCCTCCACTTT	CASSDNAAGSPLHF
NA	TRBV11-1	NA	TRBJ1-2	TGTGCCAGCAGCTTTGGGCAATATGGCTACACCTTC	CASSFGQYGYTF
NA	TRBV4-2	NA	TRBJ2-7	TGTGCCAGCAGCCAAGGTCCCGGGAAGGACGCCTACGAGCAGTACTTC	CASSQGPGKDAYEQYF
NA	TRBV19	NA	TRBJ2-7	TGTGCCAGTAGTATGGGAGCCCAATCCGGCCTCCGCGAGCAGTACTTC	CASSMGAQSGLREQYF
few	TRBV7-2	NA	TRBJ2-5	TGTGCCAGCAGCTTATCAGGGAGGTGGGAGACCCAGTACTTC	CASSLSGRWETQYF
NA	TRBV15	TRBD1	TRBJ2-3	TGTGCCACCAGACAGGGGAGCGATACGCAGTATTTT	CATRQGSDTQYF
NA	TRBV15	NA	TRBJ2-5	TGTGCCACCAGCAAGGGGAACAGCGAAGAGACCCAGTACTTC	CATSKGNSEETQYF
NA	TRBV7-2	NA	TRBJ1-4	TGTGCCAGCAGCTTAGAGGACACGGTGATCGGGGAAAAACTGTTTTTT	CASSLEDTVIGEKLFF
NA	TRBV5-4	TRBD1	TRBJ1-4	TGTGCCAGCAGCGGACAGGACCTAACTAATGAAAAACTGTTTTTT	CASSGQDLTNEKLFF
NA	TRBV13	TRBD1	TRBJ2-1	TGTGCCAGCAGGAGAGTCGGGGACAGGGCCCGTGGGCAGTTCTTC	CASRRVGDRARGQFF
NA	TRBV27	TRBD1	TRBJ1-4	TGTGCCAGCAGAAGCCCCGGGACAGGGGGAACTAATGAAAAACTGTTTTTT	CASRSPGTGGTNEKLFF
NA	TRBV7-2	NA	TRBJ1-2	TGTGCCAGCAGCTTCCAGGGGTATGATGGCTACACCTTC	CASSFQGYDGYTF